The 27 T cell receptor beta chains presented below share a single source sample, sequenced in a study of neurological immune-mediated disorders. Indicated time point: longitudinal time-point 3. In TCRdb, the 5' RACE reads were re-called with MiXCR into one record per CDR3 protein. The table records approximately 45,000 distinct CDR3 sequences, around an eighth of them present only once. Sequencing input: PBMCs. The receptors were sampled from a man aged 25-45 years in good health.

V and J are TRBV11-1 and TRBJ2-1, with 8 bases identical to TRBD1. The CDR3 runs 14 residues. Germline V gene lookup returns CDR1 SGHAT and CDR2 FQDESV (reference sequence). V was clipped by 5 bases and J by 6 bases; unmatched bases: 6. The CDR3 sequence: CASSARQGFNEQFF. The CDR3 DNA follows: TGTGCCAGCAGCGCAAGACAGGGGTTCAATGAGCAGTTCTTC. The variable domain in full, with the rest retrieved from reference TRBV11-1 and TRBJ2-1, is EAEVAQSPRYKITEKSQAVAFWCDPISGHATLYWYRQILGQGPELLVQFQDESVVDDSQLPKDRFSAERLKGVDSTLKIQPAELGDSAMYLCASSARQGFNEQFFGPGTRLTVL.

This clonotype was seen at least ten times. V gene TRBV20-1 combines with J gene TRBJ2-7; a possible D gene is TRBD1 (6 bases). This CDR3 region has 11 residues. In germline, CDR1 is DFQATT, CDR2 SNEGSKA (reference sequence). V was pared by 1 base and J by 5 bases, with 6 bases between. The CDR3 nucleotides are TGCAGTGCTAGAGGACAGGACGAGCAGTACTTC. Translated: CSARGQDEQYF.

Ten or more counts support this clonotype. This rearrangement joins TRBV24-1 to TRBJ1-5; D unclear. Trimming pared 3 bases from V and 3 bases from J, leaving 11 bases between. CDR3 length: 15 residues. Germline assignment: CDR1 KGHDR and CDR2 SFDVKD. The CDR3 loop reads CATSDGSILNQPQHF. In DNA form, the CDR3 reads TGTGCCACCAGTGATGGTTCGATACTCAATCAGCCCCAGCATTTT.

This clonotype was found many times. This chain joins TRBV7-2 and TRBJ2-1; 7 bases are a match to TRBD2. With V trimmed by 3 bases and J by 6 bases, 5 bases remained unmatched. Germline V gene sequence: CDR1 SGHTA, CDR2 FQGNSA. This CDR3 is built from 14 residues. CDR3 DNA sequence: TGTGCCAGCAGCTTCCTAGCGGTGGCCAATGAGCAGTTCTTC. It translates to CASSFLAVANEQFF.

In its sample, this clonotype was seen many times. J is TRBJ1-4 and V is TRBV18, with 10 bases aligning to TRBD1. This CDR3 spans 16 amino acids. Germline assignment: CDR1 KGHSH and CDR2 LQKENI. Trimming at V came to 3 bases and at J to 6 bases, leaving 7 bases not matched to a gene. DNA for the CDR3: TGTGCCAGCTCACCCGAGGACAGGGGGATGGATGAAAAACTGTTTTTT. Encoded protein: CASSPEDRGMDEKLFF.

Ten or more counts support this clonotype. V and J are TRBV5-1 and TRBJ2-3; 14 bases match TRBD2. Looked up from germline, CDR1 is SGHRS and CDR2 is YFSETQ. V was pared by 4 bases and J by 6 bases, with 4 bases of the junction left unmatched. This CDR3 is built from 15 residues. CDR3 DNA: TGCGCCAGCAGCCCGGGACTAGCGGGAGCGGATACGCAGTATTTT. As protein: CASSPGLAGADTQYF.

In its sample, this clonotype was seen many times. DNA of the CDR3: TGTGCCACCAGGGATCAGCCCCAGCATTTT. Amino acid sequence: CATRDQPQHF. The chain has TRBV24-1 and TRBJ1-5; D ambiguous. The V end lost 7 bases, the J end lost 5 bases, and 2 bases lay between the germline ends. The CDR3 consists of 10 residues. CDR1 KGHDR and CDR2 SFDVKD come from the germline V gene.

Many counts were recorded for this clonotype. The DNA for the CDR3 is TGCAGCGTTGTTCAAGCAAATGAGCAGTTCTTC. Translated, it gives CSVVQANEQFF. This sequence joins TRBV29-1 and TRBJ2-1; no clear D. Trimming removed 4 bases at V and 7 bases at J, with 8 bases between. The CDR3 extends over 11 amino acids. CDR1 is SQVTM and CDR2 is ANQGSEA in the germline V gene.

The table lists this clonotype with many counts. The V call is TRBV20-1, the J call TRBJ2-4, with 9 nucleotides matching TRBD1. There are 16 residues in the CDR3. Losses at the gene ends were 3 bases for V and 8 bases for J; bases not matched to a gene: 14. Germline V gene data show CDR1 as DFQATT and CDR2 as SNEGSKA (reference sequence). CDR3 sequence: CSARGLGGGQGDIQYF. DNA of the CDR3: TGCAGTGCTAGGGGCCTTGGAGGGGGACAGGGCGACATTCAGTACTTC.

This clonotype was detected many times. V and J are TRBV10-3 and TRBJ1-1; the D is unclear. Germline V lookup: CDR1 ENHRY, CDR2 SYGVKD. This CDR3 has 15 amino acids. The V end lost 2 bases, the J end lost 0 bases, and 10 bases lay between the germline ends. CDR3 coding DNA: TGTGCCATCAGTGAGGGCCCCGGGGTGAACACTGAAGCTTTCTTT. It is translated as CAISEGPGVNTEAFF.

This clonotype was counted many times. The rearrangement links TRBV6-1 to TRBJ1-5; tentatively, D is TRBD1 (6 bases). The CDR3 length is 13 residues. Germline V gives CDR1 MNHNS, CDR2 SASEGT. The germline V and J ends were trimmed by 7 bases and 6 bases, with 13 bases remaining between them. In DNA, the CDR3 is TGTGCCAGCATGCCACAGGGCTTTCAGCCCCAGCATTTT. It codes for CASMPQGFQPQHF.

This clonotype was recorded at least ten times. The DNA of the CDR3 is TGCGCCACCCCCCCGGGACAGGGGGCGTCGAATCAGCCCCAGCATTTT. It yields the protein CATPPGQGASNQPQHF. This sequence joins TRBV5-1 and TRBJ1-5; 12 nucleotides match TRBD1. The CDR3 loop spans 16 amino acids. Losses at the gene ends were 9 bases for V and 4 bases for J; bases not matched to a gene: 11. Germline V gene lookup returns CDR1 SGHRS and CDR2 YFSETQ.

This clonotype was detected many times. This rearrangement joins TRBV29-1 to TRBJ1-2; unclear D gene. The CDR3 is 12 residues long. Germline lookup yields CDR1 SQVTM and CDR2 ANQGSEA. V lost 1 base, J lost 4 bases, and 7 bases lay in between. This CDR3 reads CSVEVPPYGYTF. CDR3 sequence (DNA): TGCAGCGTTGAAGTCCCTCCCTATGGCTACACCTTC.

At least ten counts were recorded for this clonotype. A junction boundary mismatches the germline segment, possibly from a read error. The rearrangement links TRBV3-1 to TRBJ2-1; D is unresolved. The V gene's germline CDR1 is LGHDT and CDR2 YNNKEL (reference sequence). This CDR3 is built from 12 residues. The CDR3 bases are TGTGCCAGCAGCAAAGACCGTGCAGCGCAGTTCTTC. Its translation: CASSKDRAAQFF.

This clonotype was seen a few times. V gene TRBV7-9 combines with J gene TRBJ2-2, with 9 nucleotides matching TRBD2. Germline values: CDR1 SEHNR, CDR2 FQNEAQ (reference sequence). The CDR3 contains 16 residues. Trimming took 5 bases from V and 0 from J; bases not matched to a gene: 4. The CDR3 spells CASSPGLATNTGELFF. The CDR3 region has the DNA TGTGCCAGCAGCCCCGGACTAGCGACGAACACCGGGGAGCTGTTTTTT.

The chain links TRBV3-1 to TRBJ2-7, with TRBD1 matching 9 bases. The CDR3 runs 16 residues. With 2 bases clipped from V and 5 bases from J, the junction kept 10 bases outside the gene matches. Germline CDR1 reads LGHDT; CDR2 reads YNNKEL (reference sequence). For the CDR3, the DNA is TGTGCCAGCAGCCAAATTCCGGGACAGGGTTCCCACGAGCAGTACTTC. Translated: CASSQIPGQGSHEQYF.

This clonotype was found many times. The rearrangement joins TRBV20-1 to TRBJ2-1; D is uncertain. V was cut by 3 bases and J by 0 bases, with 12 bases left in between. The CDR3 loop spans 15 amino acids. CDR1 and CDR2 from the germline V gene are DFQATT and SNEGSKA (reference sequence). This chain's CDR3 is CSASHFELSYNEQFF. The CDR3 DNA follows: TGCAGTGCTAGTCACTTCGAGCTCTCCTACAATGAGCAGTTCTTC.

The table lists this clonotype with many counts. The chain has TRBV20-1 and TRBJ2-1, with 11 bases fitting TRBD2. V dropped 0 bases and J dropped 1; count of bases not matched to a gene: 14. Germline V gene sequence: CDR1 DFQATT, CDR2 SNEGSKA (reference sequence). CDR3 length: 20 amino acids. The CDR3: CSARDRGQTSGSLSYNEQFF. CDR3 DNA sequence: TGCAGTGCTAGAGATAGAGGCCAAACTAGCGGGAGTTTGTCCTACAATGAGCAGTTCTTC.

Ten or more counts support this clonotype. This chain links TRBV6-6 with TRBJ1-1, with TRBD1 matching over 10 bases. The CDR3 runs 16 residues. The ends lost 6 bases at V and 0 bases at J; junction bases unmatched: 7. Per germline, CDR1 MNHNY and CDR2 SVGAGI (reference sequence). CDR3: CASRPGTGVVNTEAFF. DNA of the CDR3: TGTGCCAGCAGACCCGGGACAGGGGTAGTGAACACTGAAGCTTTCTTT.

This clonotype was detected ten times or more. The chain is built from TRBV28 and TRBJ2-1; 9 bases match TRBD1. The CDR3 loop spans 19 amino acids. The J segment lost 11 bases and the V segment lost 6 bases, leaving 26 bases of the junction unmatched. Germline V gives CDR1 MDHEN, CDR2 SYDVKM. The CDR3 nucleotides are TGTGCCAGCAGCAGTGCGGGGACAGGGTCCCCCCCAAAGAACGGGCAGCAGTTCTTC. Translation gives CASSSAGTGSPPKNGQQFF.

This clonotype was counted at least ten times. The chain carries TRBV28 and TRBJ1-6; unclear D gene. Germline V gene sequence: CDR1 MDHEN, CDR2 SYDVKM. Trimming took off 3 bases at V and 7 bases at J, with 10 bases between the two ends. CDR3 length equals 14 residues. As DNA, the CDR3 is TGTGCCAGCAGTTTGGGCGCAGCCAATTCACCCCTCCACTTT. This encodes CASSLGAANSPLHF. The full variable domain, its missing parts supplied by reference TRBV28 and TRBJ1-6, is DVKVTQSSRYLVKRTGEKVFLECVQDMDHENMFWYRQDPGLGLRLIYFSYDVKMKEKGDIPEGYSVSREKKERFSLILESASTNQTSMYLCASSLGAANSPLHFGNGTRLTVT.

In its sample, this clonotype was seen many times. This rearrangement joins TRBV20-1 to TRBJ2-1, with 12 bases that match TRBD2. The germline gives CDR1 DFQATT, CDR2 SNEGSKA (reference sequence). Unmatched junction bases numbered 11, after V lost 7 bases and J lost 4 bases. CDR3 length: 16 amino acids. For the CDR3, the DNA is TGCAGTGAAAGCAGGGCCGGGACTAGCGGGTACAATGAGCAGTTCTTC. Translation gives CSESRAGTSGYNEQFF.

This clonotype was observed at least ten times. This rearrangement joins TRBV27 to TRBJ2-2; D unclear. Trimming cost V 6 bases and J 2 bases, with 7 bases left between them. This CDR3 spans 13 amino acids. The V gene's germline CDR1 is MNHEY and CDR2 SMNVEV (reference sequence). The CDR3 loop is CASSSDNTGELFF. As DNA, the CDR3 is TGTGCCAGCAGCTCCGACAACACCGGGGAGCTGTTTTTT.

About this clonotype: Relative to the germline gene, one junction end is altered; a read error may explain this. The chain is built from TRBV11-2 and TRBJ2-3; D might be TRBD2 (6 bases). The CDR3 runs to 16 residues. CDR1 and CDR2 from the germline V gene are SGHAT and FQNNGV. CDR3 amino acids: CASSFRSRGGADTQNF. CDR3 bases: TGTGCCAGCAGCTTCAGGTCGAGGGGAGGCGCAGATACGCAGAATTTT.

The sample holds many counts of this clonotype. The V call is TRBV5-6, the J call TRBJ2-5; a weak D match, TRBD1 (6 bases). Trimming removed 0 bases at V and 5 bases at J, with 8 bases between. The CDR3 runs to 13 residues. Germline loops: CDR1 SGHDT, CDR2 YYEEEE. CDR3 nucleotide sequence: TGTGCCAGCAGCTTGGCAGGGGCTGAGACCCAGTACTTC. Residues: CASSLAGAETQYF. Full variable domain (rest looked up from reference TRBV5-6 and TRBJ2-5): DAGVTQSPTHLIKTRGQQVTLRCSPKSGHDTVSWYQQALGQGPQFIFQYYEEEERQRGNFPDRFSGHQFPNYSSELNVNALLLGDSALYLCASSLAGAETQYFGPGTRLLVL.

This clonotype has at least ten counts. CDR3 sequence: CASRDIEDNEQFF. The CDR3, as DNA: TGTGCCAGCAGGGACATAGAGGACAATGAGCAGTTCTTC. J is TRBJ2-1 and V is TRBV28; a weak D match, TRBD1 (5 bases). This CDR3 contains 13 residues. CDR1 is MDHEN, CDR2 SYDVKM, per germline. Deletions cut 6 bases from V and 5 bases from J, with 11 bases between. Using reference TRBV28 and TRBJ2-1 for the parts outside the CDR3, the full variable domain is DVKVTQSSRYLVKRTGEKVFLECVQDMDHENMFWYRQDPGLGLRLIYFSYDVKMKEKGDIPEGYSVSREKKERFSLILESASTNQTSMYLCASRDIEDNEQFFGPGTRLTVL.

The chain couples TRBV7-8 to TRBJ2-7; no clear D. Germline CDR1 and CDR2: SGHVS and FQNEAQ. The CDR3 spans 14 residues. Trimming stripped 2 bases from V and 2 bases from J, with 10 bases between. Here the CDR3 DNA reads TGTGCCAGCAGCTTATACGTCCAGGCCTACGAGCAGTACTTC. It encodes CASSLYVQAYEQYF.